This T cell receptor beta chain derives from a study of T cells in localized non-small cell lung cancer. Produced via immunoSEQ multiplex PCR; TCRdb's table is partial and in-frame only. The sample records around 15,000 clones, around 84% being singletons. Looked up from germline, CDR1 is MNHNY and CDR2 is SVGAGI (reference sequence). This CDR3 comprises 12 residues. Trimming shortened V by 5 bases and J by 6 bases, and 10 bases separated the two germline ends. Details on this clone: The antigen is undetermined.

Whole-study results and caveats: Patients showing higher blood T cell density tended to see longer overall survival. Clonality peaked in uninvolved adjacent lung rather than tumor.

The chain combines TRBV6-6 with TRBJ1-1; D not certain. The sequence came from a male donor older than 55 with stage I lung adenocarcinoma. Here the sequenced sample was peripheral blood, taken before any cancer treatment. CDR3 in DNA: TGTGCCAGCAGTCCGTATGCTTCTGAAGCTTTCTTT. Its protein product is CASSPYASEAFF.